What follows are 10 T cell receptor beta chains derived from one specimen sequenced in a study of cytomegalovirus exposure and HLA in healthy donors. The primer mix had 60 Vbeta and 13 Jbeta primers. The assay was immunoSEQ multiplex PCR, and TCRdb's table has in-frame clones only and misses some. Of around 200,000 clones listed, roughly 80% are singletons. The sequenced sample was PBMCs. The origin of the receptors is a young woman in good health and CMV-seronegative.

The rearrangement joins TRBV27 to TRBJ2-7; 10 nucleotides agree with TRBD2. The CDR3 is 14 amino acids. Germline CDR1 MNHEY, CDR2 SMNVEV (reference sequence). V lost 3 bases to trimming and J lost 2 bases; unmatched junction nucleotides: 1. Here the CDR3 DNA reads TGTGCCAGCAGTTTTAGCGGGAGGACCTACGAGCAGTACTTC. Its translation: CASSFSGRTYEQYF.

V gene TRBV5-1 combines with J gene TRBJ1-1; no reliable D call. This CDR3 is built from 15 residues. Germline CDR1 SGHRS, CDR2 YFSETQ. V lost 0 bases and J 0 bases, leaving 9 bases between the germline ends. CDR3 protein: CASSLGRNMNTEAFF. CDR3 coding DNA: TGCGCCAGCAGCTTGGGTCGCAACATGAACACTGAAGCTTTCTTT. The variable domain in full, with the rest retrieved from reference TRBV5-1 and TRBJ1-1, is KAGVTQTPRYLIKTRGQQVTLSCSPISGHRSVSWYQQTPGQGLQFLFEYFSETQRNKGNFPGRFSGRQFSNSRSEMNVSTLELGDSALYLCASSLGRNMNTEAFFGQGTRLTVV.

The rearrangement uses TRBV29-1 and TRBJ2-1, with 9 bases aligning to TRBD1. Germline CDR1 and CDR2: SQVTM and ANQGSEA. The CDR3 spans 12 residues. The junction had 5 bases not matched to a gene; V was cut back by 8 bases and J by 6 bases. The DNA for the CDR3 is TGCAGCTTCTGGACAGGGGTCAATGAGCAGTTCTTC. This codes for CSFWTGVNEQFF.

This chain joins TRBV11-2 and TRBJ1-6; 10 nucleotides line up with TRBD1. This CDR3 spans 15 amino acids. From germline, CDR1 is SGHAT and CDR2 FQNNGV. J was trimmed by 5 bases and V by 5 bases; bases with no gene match: 3. CDR3 coding DNA: TGTGCCAGCAGCGGGACAGGGGATAATAATTCACCCCTCCACTTT. It yields the protein CASSGTGDNNSPLHF.

The chain couples TRBV29-1 to TRBJ1-2, with 9 bases lining up with TRBD1. The CDR3 consists of 14 residues. V lost 5 bases, J lost 6 bases, and 10 bases stayed unmatched. Germline V gene sequence: CDR1 SQVTM, CDR2 ANQGSEA. CDR3 amino acids: CSVIGDREMDGYTF. CDR3 coding DNA: TGCAGCGTTATTGGGGACAGGGAAATGGATGGCTACACCTTC.

This clone occurred once. The sample holds other DNA sequences that translate to the same CDR3. The CDR3 is CASSFLVRGPYEQYF. CDR3 sequence (DNA): TGTGCCAGCAGCTTCCTAGTCAGGGGGCCGTACGAGCAGTACTTC. The rearrangement links TRBV7-9 to TRBJ2-7; 8 bases line up with TRBD1. From germline, CDR1 is SEHNR and CDR2 FQNEAQ (reference sequence). This CDR3 comprises 15 residues. Trimming removed 3 bases from V and 4 bases from J; junction bases left unmatched: 8.

This clone was counted a single time. J is TRBJ1-5 and V is TRBV7-9, with 10 positions matching TRBD1. This CDR3 comprises 17 residues. Germline CDR1 is SEHNR and CDR2 is FQNEAQ (reference sequence). With V trimmed by 11 bases and J by 3 bases, 16 bases remained unmatched. The CDR3 bases are TGTGCCCTAGGAGGGGGACAGGGGACCCTGTACAATCAGCCCCAGCATTTT. It yields the protein CALGGGQGTLYNQPQHF.

The chain uses TRBV28 and TRBJ2-5; 8 bases fit TRBD2. V dropped 7 bases and J dropped 4; count of bases not matched to a gene: 5. The V gene's germline CDR1 is MDHEN and CDR2 SYDVKM. CDR3 length: 13 residues. CDR3 protein: CASTFSGRETQYF. The DNA of the CDR3 is TGTGCCAGCACCTTCAGCGGGAGAGAGACCCAGTACTTC. Full variable domain (rest looked up from reference TRBV28 and TRBJ2-5): DVKVTQSSRYLVKRTGEKVFLECVQDMDHENMFWYRQDPGLGLRLIYFSYDVKMKEKGDIPEGYSVSREKKERFSLILESASTNQTSMYLCASTFSGRETQYFGPGTRLLVL.

The V call is TRBV2, the J call TRBJ1-4; 9 nucleotides align to TRBD1. The CDR3 extends over 14 amino acids. Germline V gene sequence: CDR1 SNHLY, CDR2 FYNNEI. Trimming cost V 6 bases and J 4 bases; bases outside gene matches: 3. The CDR3 sequence: CASRGTGNNEKLFF. The CDR3 DNA reads TGTGCCAGCAGGGGGACAGGGAATAATGAAAAACTGTTTTTT.

CDR3 coding DNA: TGTGCCAGCAGCTTAGATCCAGGGACAGCCTACGAGCAGTACTTC. Its translation is CASSLDPGTAYEQYF. J is TRBJ2-7 and V is TRBV11-2; TRBD1 matches at 7 bases. CDR3 size: 15 residues. Germline lookup yields CDR1 SGHAT and CDR2 FQNNGV. After removal of 0 bases from V and 2 bases from J, the junction contained 4 bases not matched to a gene. The whole variable domain, filled in from reference TRBV11-2 and TRBJ2-7, reads EAGVAQSPRYKIIEKRQSVAFWCNPISGHATLYWYQQILGQGPKLLIQFQNNGVVDDSQLPKDRFSAERLKGVDSTLKIQPAKLEDSAVYLCASSLDPGTAYEQYFGPGTRLTVT.